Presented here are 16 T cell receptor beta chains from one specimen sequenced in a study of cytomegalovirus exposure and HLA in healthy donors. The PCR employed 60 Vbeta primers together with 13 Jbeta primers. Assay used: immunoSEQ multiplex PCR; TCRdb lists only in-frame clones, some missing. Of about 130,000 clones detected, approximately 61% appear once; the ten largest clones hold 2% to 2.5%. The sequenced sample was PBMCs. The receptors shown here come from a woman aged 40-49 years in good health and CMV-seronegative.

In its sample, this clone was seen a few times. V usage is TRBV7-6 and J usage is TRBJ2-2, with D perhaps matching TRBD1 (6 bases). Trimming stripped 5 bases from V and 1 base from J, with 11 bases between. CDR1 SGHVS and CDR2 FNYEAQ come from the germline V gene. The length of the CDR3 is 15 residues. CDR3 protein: CASSAGQWNTGELFF. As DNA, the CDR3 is TGTGCCAGCAGCGCCGGACAGTGGAACACCGGGGAGCTGTTTTTT.

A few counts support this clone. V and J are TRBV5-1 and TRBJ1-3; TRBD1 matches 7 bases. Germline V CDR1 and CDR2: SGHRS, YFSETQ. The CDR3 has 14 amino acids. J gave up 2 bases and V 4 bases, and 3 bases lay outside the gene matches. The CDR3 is CASSPQGPGNTIYF. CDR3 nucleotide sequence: TGCGCCAGCAGCCCACAGGGGCCTGGAAACACCATATATTTT.

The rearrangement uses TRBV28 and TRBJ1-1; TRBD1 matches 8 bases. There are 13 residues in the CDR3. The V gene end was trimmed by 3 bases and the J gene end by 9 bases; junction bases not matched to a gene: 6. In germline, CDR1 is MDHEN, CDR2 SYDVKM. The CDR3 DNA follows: TGTGCCAGCAGTTTCGGACAGGGCCCTCAAGCTTTCTTT. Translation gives CASSFGQGPQAFF.

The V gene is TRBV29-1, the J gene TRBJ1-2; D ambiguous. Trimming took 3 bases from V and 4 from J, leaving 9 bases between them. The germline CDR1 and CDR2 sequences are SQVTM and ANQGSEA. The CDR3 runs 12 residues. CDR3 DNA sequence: TGCAGCGTTGAGGGCAGATTCTATGGCTACACCTTC. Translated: CSVEGRFYGYTF.

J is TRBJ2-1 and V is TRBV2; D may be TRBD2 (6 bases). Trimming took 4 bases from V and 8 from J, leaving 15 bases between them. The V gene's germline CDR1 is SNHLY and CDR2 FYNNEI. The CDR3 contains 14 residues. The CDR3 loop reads CASSGGMGGDEQFF. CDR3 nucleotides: TGTGCCAGCAGTGGGGGGATGGGAGGCGATGAGCAGTTCTTC.

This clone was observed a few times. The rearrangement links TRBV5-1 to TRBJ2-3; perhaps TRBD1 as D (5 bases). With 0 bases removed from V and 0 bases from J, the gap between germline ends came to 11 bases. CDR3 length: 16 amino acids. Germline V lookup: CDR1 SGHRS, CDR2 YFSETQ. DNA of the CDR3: TGCGCCAGCAGCTTGGTGTCTGGGGCTAGCACAGATACGCAGTATTTT. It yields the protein CASSLVSGASTDTQYF.

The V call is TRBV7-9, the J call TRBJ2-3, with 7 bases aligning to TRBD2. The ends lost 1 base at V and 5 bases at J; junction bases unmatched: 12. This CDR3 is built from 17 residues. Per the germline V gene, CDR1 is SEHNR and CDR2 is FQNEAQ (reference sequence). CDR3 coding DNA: TGTGCCAGCAGCTTAGGTATAGCGGGTTCCCCGAGAGATACGCAGTATTTT. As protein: CASSLGIAGSPRDTQYF. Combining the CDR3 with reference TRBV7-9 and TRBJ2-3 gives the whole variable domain DTGVSQNPRHKITKRGQNVTFRCDPISEHNRLYWYRQTLGQGPEFLTYFQNEAQLEKSRLLSDRFSAERPKGSFSTLEIQRTEQGDSAMYLCASSLGIAGSPRDTQYFGPGTRLTVL.

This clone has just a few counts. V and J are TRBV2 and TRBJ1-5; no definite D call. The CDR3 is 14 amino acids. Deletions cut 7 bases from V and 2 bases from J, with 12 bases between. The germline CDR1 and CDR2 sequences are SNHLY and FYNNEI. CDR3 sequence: CASNNRPGNQPQHF. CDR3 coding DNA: TGTGCCAGCAATAATCGTCCGGGCAATCAGCCCCAGCATTTT. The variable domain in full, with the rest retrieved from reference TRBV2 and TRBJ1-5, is EPEVTQTPSHQVTQMGQEVILRCVPISNHLYFYWYRQILGQKVEFLVSFYNNEISEKSEIFDDQFSVERPDGSNFTLKIRSTKLEDSAMYFCASNNRPGNQPQHFGDGTRLSIL.

The CDR3 bases are TGCGCCAGCAGCCCCCGGGAAGGGGGAAGGTCGAGGACTGAAGCTTTCTTT. Translated: CASSPREGGRSRTEAFF. The chain carries TRBV4-1 and TRBJ1-1; perhaps TRBD1 as D (6 bases). There are 17 residues in the CDR3. Germline-derived CDR1 and CDR2 are MGHRA and YSYEKL. The V end lost 4 bases, the J end lost 5 bases, and 23 bases lay between the germline ends.

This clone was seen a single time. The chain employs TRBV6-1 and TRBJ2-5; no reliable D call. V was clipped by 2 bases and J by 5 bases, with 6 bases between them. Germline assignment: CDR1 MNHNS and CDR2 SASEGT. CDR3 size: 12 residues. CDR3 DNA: TGTGCCAGCAGTGAATTGAGGGAGACCCAGTACTTC. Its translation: CASSELRETQYF.

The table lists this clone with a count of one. The CDR3 DNA reads TGTGCCAGCAGTGAAACACAGGGGCTCCGACCTGGAAACACCATATATTTT. Translated, it gives CASSETQGLRPGNTIYF. The V and J genes are TRBV6-1 and TRBJ1-3; 7 positions agree with TRBD1. V was pared by 2 bases and J by 2 bases, with 9 bases of the junction left unmatched. The germline V gene encodes CDR1 MNHNS and CDR2 SASEGT. The CDR3 runs 17 residues.

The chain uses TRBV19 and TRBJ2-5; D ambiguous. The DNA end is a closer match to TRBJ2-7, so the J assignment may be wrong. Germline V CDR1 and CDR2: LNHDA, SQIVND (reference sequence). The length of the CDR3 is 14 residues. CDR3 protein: CASSISYVLYEQYF. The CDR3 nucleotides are TGTGCCAGTAGTATTAGCTACGTACTCTACGAGCAGTACTTC.

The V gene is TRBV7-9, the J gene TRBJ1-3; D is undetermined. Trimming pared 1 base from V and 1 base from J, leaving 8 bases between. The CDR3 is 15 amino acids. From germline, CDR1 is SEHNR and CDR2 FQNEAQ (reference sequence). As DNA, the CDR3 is TGTGCCAGCAGCTTAGACGGGGAATCTGGAAACACCATATATTTT. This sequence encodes CASSLDGESGNTIYF.

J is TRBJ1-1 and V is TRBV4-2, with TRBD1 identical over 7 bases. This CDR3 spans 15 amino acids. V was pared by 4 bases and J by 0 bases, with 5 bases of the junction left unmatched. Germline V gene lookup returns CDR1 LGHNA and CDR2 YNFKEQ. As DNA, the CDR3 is TGTGCCAGCAGCCCTGACAGGGTCATGAACACTGAAGCTTTCTTT. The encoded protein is CASSPDRVMNTEAFF.

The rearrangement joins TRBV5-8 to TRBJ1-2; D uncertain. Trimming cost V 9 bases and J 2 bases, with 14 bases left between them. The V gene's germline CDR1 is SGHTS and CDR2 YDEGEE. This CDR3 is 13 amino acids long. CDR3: CATSGRGNYGYTF. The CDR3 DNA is TGTGCCACATCCGGTAGAGGGAACTATGGCTACACCTTC.

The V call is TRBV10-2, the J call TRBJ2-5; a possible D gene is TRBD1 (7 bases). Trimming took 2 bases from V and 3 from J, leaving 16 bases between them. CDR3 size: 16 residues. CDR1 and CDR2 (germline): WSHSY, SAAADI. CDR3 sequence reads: CASSEPLTGRKETQYF. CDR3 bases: TGCGCCAGCAGTGAGCCTTTGACAGGGAGGAAAGAGACCCAGTACTTC.